Shown below are 13 T cell receptor beta chains from a single sample sequenced in a study of CD8 T cells in Susac syndrome. Reverse transcription of about 0.45 to 1 ug RNA was carried out with random hexamers. TCRdb ran MiXCR on the immunoSEQ multiplex PCR reads and lists one entry per CDR3 protein. The profile shows 150,000 or so distinct CDR3 sequences, 80% to 95% of them singletons. The specimen was CD4+ T cells from PBMCs. These receptors were obtained from a human donor in good health.

The chain is built from TRBV6-2 or TRBV6-3 and TRBJ1-1; possible D gene TRBD1, 5 bases. V gave up 2 bases and J gave up 4 bases, with 14 bases separating them. The germline V gene encodes CDR1 MNHEY and CDR2 SVGEGT. The CDR3 sequence is 15 residues long. The CDR3 sequence: CASSYAGSGGTEAFF. DNA of the CDR3: TGTGCCAGCAGTTACGCGGGATCTGGGGGCACTGAAGCTTTCTTT.

This chain links TRBV20-1 with TRBJ1-1; D gene unclear. Germline lookup yields CDR1 DFQATT and CDR2 SNEGSKA (reference sequence). The CDR3 runs 13 residues. The DNA of the CDR3 is TGCACTGCGAAAGGAGAGATGAACACTGAAGCTTTCTTT. As protein: CTAKGEMNTEAFF.

The chain links TRBV3-1 to TRBJ2-7, with a tentative D call TRBD2 (6 bases). V dropped 4 bases and J dropped 3 bases, with 16 bases sitting between them. CDR3 length: 15 amino acids. The germline gives CDR1 LGHDT, CDR2 YNNKEL (reference sequence). CDR3 sequence: CASSPPAGTFYEQYF. CDR3 nucleotide sequence: TGTGCCAGCAGCCCCCCGGCGGGGACCTTCTACGAGCAGTACTTC.

The chain joins TRBV9 to TRBJ2-3; D is possibly TRBD1 (6 bases). The CDR3 spans 15 residues. Germline CDR1 is SGDLS and CDR2 is YYNGEE. Trimming took 4 bases from V and 8 from J, leaving 20 bases between them. This CDR3 is CASSLRDRFEGTQYF. The CDR3 DNA follows: TGTGCCAGCAGCCTCCGAGACAGGTTCGAGGGTACGCAGTATTTT. Combining the CDR3 with reference TRBV9 and TRBJ2-3 gives the whole variable domain DSGVTQTPKHLITATGQRVTLRCSPRSGDLSVYWYQQSLDQGLQFLIQYYNGEERAKGNILERFSAQQFPDLHSELNLSSLELGDSALYFCASSLRDRFEGTQYFGPGTRLTVL.

V gene TRBV29-1 combines with J gene TRBJ1-2; 7 positions agree with TRBD1. The V and J ends lost 4 bases and 5 bases, in that order; junction bases with no gene match: 13. Germline V gene data show CDR1 as SQVTM and CDR2 as ANQGSEA. This CDR3 is built from 15 residues. The CDR3 nucleotides read TGCAGCGTTGCCCCGGGCTCCGGGACAGAGTATGGCTACACCTTC. As protein: CSVAPGSGTEYGYTF. Complete variable domain (other parts from reference TRBV29-1 and TRBJ1-2): SAVISQKPSRDICQRGTSLTIQCQVDSQVTMMFWYRQQPGQSLTLIATANQGSEATYESGFVIDKFPISRPNLTFSTLTVSNMSPEDSSIYLCSVAPGSGTEYGYTFGSGTRLTVV.

The chain links TRBV1 to TRBJ1-5; the table's TRBD1 call for D was not verified on the DNA. TRBV1 is a pseudogene locus. The CDR3 is 16 amino acids. CDR3 sequence: CTSSQDPGASNQPQHF. The CDR3 region has the DNA TGCACCAGCAGCCAAGATCCGGGGGCAAGCAATCAGCCCCAGCATTTT.

J is TRBJ2-3 and V is TRBV3-1, with a weak D call TRBD1 (6 bases). The CDR3 contains 15 residues. The germline gives CDR1 LGHDT, CDR2 YNNKEL (reference sequence). With 7 bases removed from V and 4 bases from J, the gap between germline ends came to 18 bases. The CDR3 protein is CASTRARGLSDTQYF. The DNA of the CDR3 is TGTGCCAGCACGCGGGCCAGGGGTCTTTCAGATACGCAGTATTTT.

The genes are TRBV5-1 and TRBJ2-5, with D tentatively TRBD2 (5 bases). Deletions cut 2 bases from V and 0 bases from J, with 11 bases between. Germline CDR1 and CDR2: SGHRS and YFSETQ. This CDR3 has 15 residues. In DNA form, the CDR3 reads TGCGCCAGCAGCTTTGGCAGAGGGCACCAAGAGACCCAGTACTTC. It translates to CASSFGRGHQETQYF.

This clonotype was seen just once. The chain combines TRBV7-2 with TRBJ2-7; 9 bases align to TRBD2. The J segment lost 0 bases and the V segment lost 5 bases, leaving 5 bases of the junction unmatched. Germline values: CDR1 SGHTA, CDR2 FQGNSA. The CDR3 has 15 residues. The CDR3, as DNA: TGTGCCAGCAGCCAAAGCGGGGGGACCTCCTACGAGCAGTACTTC. It specifies CASSQSGGTSYEQYF.

This clonotype has a handful of counts. The rearrangement uses TRBV30 and TRBJ1-6; perhaps TRBD1 as D (6 bases). Trimming left V 0 bases short and J 5 bases short, with 8 bases between. The CDR3 runs 14 residues. Germline values: CDR1 GTSNPN, CDR2 SVGIG (reference sequence). CDR3: CAWSVDSNNSPLHF. DNA for the CDR3: TGTGCCTGGAGTGTGGACAGTAATAATTCACCCCTCCACTTT.

The chain carries TRBV12-3 or TRBV12-4 and TRBJ2-1, with 7 bases matching TRBD1. Losses at the gene ends were 7 bases for V and 0 bases for J; bases not matched to a gene: 6. This CDR3 spans 15 amino acids. The CDR3 loop is CASTRQGFSYNEQFF. In nucleotides, the CDR3 is TGTGCCAGCACCCGACAGGGTTTCTCCTACAATGAGCAGTTCTTC.

This clonotype was counted once. A junction end diverges from the germline sequence, so it may reflect a read error. J is TRBJ2-3 and V is TRBV7-9; 10 bases match TRBD2. Germline loops: CDR1 SEHNR, CDR2 FQNEAQ (reference sequence). This CDR3 contains 17 residues. This chain's CDR3 is CASSFFRTSGSTDTQYF. In nucleotides, the CDR3 is TGTGCCAGTAGCTTCTTTCGGACTAGCGGAAGCACAGATACGCAGTATTTT.

V gene TRBV29-1 combines with J gene TRBJ2-1, with 8 bases matching TRBD2. Trimming removed 8 bases from V and 3 bases from J; junction bases left unmatched: 3. Looked up from germline, CDR1 is SQVTM and CDR2 is ANQGSEA. The CDR3 consists of 12 residues. CDR3 loop: CSSSGGYNEQFF. The CDR3 DNA is TGCAGCTCGAGCGGGGGCTACAATGAGCAGTTCTTC.